The 30 T cell receptor beta chains presented below share a single source sample, sequenced in a study of blood T cell repertoires in COVID-19. The protocol was immunoSEQ multiplex PCR, while the TCRdb copy is restricted to in-frame clones and leaves out a portion. The table lists under 400,000 clones, around 90% of them singletons. Source material: peripheral blood. The receptors originated from a man younger than 30 with active or convalescent COVID-19.

CDR3 in amino acids: CASSVTSGSLVDEQYF. CDR3 bases: TGTGCCAGCAGCGTAACAAGCGGGAGTCTCGTCGACGAGCAGTACTTC. V is TRBV9 and J is TRBJ2-7; TRBD2 aligns across 8 bases. The CDR3 runs 16 residues. With V trimmed by 1 base and J by 5 bases, 11 bases remained unmatched. From germline, CDR1 is SGDLS and CDR2 YYNGEE.

The chain combines TRBV28 with TRBJ2-7; the D gene is possibly TRBD2 (6 bases). This CDR3 has 16 residues. V lost 5 bases to trimming and J lost 0 bases, with 17 bases between them. Germline CDR1 is MDHEN and CDR2 is SYDVKM. CDR3 loop: CASSTLQEGISYEQYF. The CDR3 nucleotides are TGTGCCAGCAGTACTCTACAGGAGGGGATCTCCTACGAGCAGTACTTC.

This sequence joins TRBV7-9 and TRBJ1-3; D is unresolved. CDR1 is SEHNR, CDR2 FQNEAQ, per germline (reference sequence). The length of the CDR3 is 13 residues. V was pared by 2 bases and J by 3 bases, with 5 bases between. The CDR3 region has the DNA TGTGCCAGCAGCTTATACAGTGGAAACACCATATATTTT. It translates to CASSLYSGNTIYF.

The chain recombines TRBV29-1 with TRBJ1-1; D is possibly TRBD1 (5 bases). This CDR3 region has 15 residues. Germline CDR1 SQVTM, CDR2 ANQGSEA. V lost 7 bases and J lost 0, with 18 bases in between. Written as DNA, the CDR3 is TGCAGCGGGATAGACAGAGTTTTTATGAACACTGAAGCTTTCTTT. Translated, it gives CSGIDRVFMNTEAFF.

The chain links TRBV7-6 to TRBJ2-5; the D gene is possibly TRBD2 (7 bases). Trimming took off 1 base at V and 10 bases at J, with 16 bases between the two ends. The CDR3 runs 14 residues. CDR1 and CDR2 from the germline V gene are SGHVS and FNYEAQ. The CDR3 reads CASSLGAGARDQYF. The CDR3 nucleotides are TGTGCCAGCAGCTTAGGGGCGGGGGCCCGCGACCAGTACTTC.

The chain combines TRBV6-5 with TRBJ1-2; D is uncertain. Looked up from germline, CDR1 is MNHEY and CDR2 is SVGAGI. Trimming pared 8 bases from V and 3 bases from J, leaving 10 bases between. The CDR3 extends over 12 amino acids. CDR3 in DNA: TGTGCCAGCCCTACCCTATACTATGGCTACACCTTC. This gives the protein CASPTLYYGYTF.

The J gene is TRBJ2-7, the V gene TRBV5-8, with D possibly being TRBD1 (6 bases). This CDR3 contains 16 residues. Between the trimmed V and J ends, which lost 4 bases and 0 bases, there was a span of 17 bases. Germline CDR1 reads SGHTS; CDR2 reads YDEGEE. This CDR3 is CASSPPGQQNSYEQYF. In nucleotides, the CDR3 is TGTGCCAGCAGCCCCCCGGGACAACAAAACTCCTACGAGCAGTACTTC.

CDR3 in DNA: TGTGCCAGCAAAAGGGGGTCGGCTAATGAAAAACTGTTTTTT. Protein sequence: CASKRGSANEKLFF. This chain joins TRBV6-5 and TRBJ1-4; TRBD1 might be the D (6 bases). Trimming left V 7 bases short and J 3 bases short, with 12 bases between. The CDR3 sequence is 14 residues long. The germline V gene has CDR1 MNHEY and CDR2 SVGAGI.

The chain uses TRBV12-3 or TRBV12-4 and TRBJ1-4, with 10 bases lining up with TRBD1. J lost 16 bases, V lost 5 bases, and 4 bases had no gene match. The CDR3 has 11 residues. The CDR3 nucleotides are TGTGCCAGCAGTCAAGGGACAGGGGAGTTTTTT. This encodes CASSQGTGEFF.

This clone was seen just once. The CDR3 reads CASSFLTGTGGTEAFF. CDR3 nucleotide sequence: TGTGCCAGCAGTTTTCTCACCGGGACAGGGGGGACTGAAGCTTTCTTT. V usage is TRBV6-5 and J usage is TRBJ1-1; TRBD1 matches at 11 bases. The CDR3 has 16 residues. CDR1 and CDR2 from the germline V gene are MNHEY and SVGAGI. The junction had 9 bases not matched to a gene; V was cut back by 4 bases and J by 5 bases.

The V gene is TRBV18, the J gene TRBJ2-3; TRBD2 matches 7 bases. The germline V gene encodes CDR1 KGHSH and CDR2 LQKENI. The V segment lost 7 bases and the J segment 0 bases; nucleotides outside the gene matches: 7. The CDR3 contains 15 residues. The CDR3 bases are TGTGCCAGCTTCACCGGGACTACTAGCACAGATACGCAGTATTTT. It specifies CASFTGTTSTDTQYF.

This clone was seen a single time. V usage is TRBV7-8 and J usage is TRBJ1-4, with D possibly being TRBD1 (5 bases). This CDR3 contains 19 residues. Germline V gene lookup returns CDR1 SGHVS and CDR2 FQNEAQ. Trimming took 5 bases from V and 4 from J, leaving 26 bases between them. This CDR3 is CASSNRGSEGGVLNEKLFF. DNA of the CDR3: TGTGCCAGCAGCAATAGGGGTAGTGAGGGAGGGGTCCTTAATGAAAAACTGTTTTTT.

The gene calls are TRBV28 and TRBJ1-4, with D possibly TRBD1 on 6 matching bases. V shed 6 bases and J shed 6 bases, with 14 bases lying between them. The CDR3 is made up of 14 amino acids. Germline V lookup: CDR1 MDHEN, CDR2 SYDVKM. The CDR3 spells CASSQNREYEKLFF. The CDR3 DNA reads as TGTGCCAGCAGCCAAAACAGGGAGTATGAAAAACTGTTTTTT. Using reference TRBV28 and TRBJ1-4 for the parts outside the CDR3, the full variable domain is DVKVTQSSRYLVKRTGEKVFLECVQDMDHENMFWYRQDPGLGLRLIYFSYDVKMKEKGDIPEGYSVSREKKERFSLILESASTNQTSMYLCASSQNREYEKLFFGSGTQLSVL.

This clone appeared a single time. The chain uses TRBV5-1 and TRBJ2-1; 13 bases are a match to TRBD2. CDR3 length: 15 residues. CDR1 and CDR2 (germline): SGHRS, YFSETQ. V lost 4 bases to trimming and J lost 7 bases; unmatched junction nucleotides: 5. The CDR3 is CASSPGLAGRNEQFF. The DNA for the CDR3 is TGCGCCAGCAGCCCGGGACTAGCGGGGAGAAATGAGCAGTTCTTC. The variable domain in full, with the rest retrieved from reference TRBV5-1 and TRBJ2-1, is KAGVTQTPRYLIKTRGQQVTLSCSPISGHRSVSWYQQTPGQGLQFLFEYFSETQRNKGNFPGRFSGRQFSNSRSEMNVSTLELGDSALYLCASSPGLAGRNEQFFGPGTRLTVL.

The chain joins TRBV19 to TRBJ2-1; 11 nucleotides match TRBD2. Per germline, CDR1 LNHDA and CDR2 SQIVND (reference sequence). Trimming removed 5 bases from V and 7 bases from J; junction bases left unmatched: 7. This CDR3 comprises 15 residues. The CDR3 DNA reads as TGTGCCAGTAGTTTATTAGCGGGAGGGCCAAATGAGCAGTTCTTC. It codes for CASSLLAGGPNEQFF.

This clone came up a few times. An end of the junction does not agree with germline; a read error may underlie this. The genes are TRBV28 and TRBJ2-6; D might be TRBD1 (6 bases). The CDR3 length is 17 residues. Germline V gives CDR1 MDHEN, CDR2 SYDVKM. CDR3 residues: CASSFGDIGSGANVLTF. The CDR3 bases are TGTGCCAGCAGTTTTGGGGACATTGGTTCTGGGGCCAACGTGCTGACTTTC.

The chain employs TRBV6-1 and TRBJ2-5; 11 nucleotides line up with TRBD1. The germline V gene has CDR1 MNHNS and CDR2 SASEGT. The CDR3 spans 19 residues. V dropped 2 bases and J dropped 2; count of bases not matched to a gene: 13. Here the CDR3 DNA reads TGTGCCAGCAGTGAAATCAATCTCTGCGGGGACAGGGGGCAAGAGACCCAGTACTTC. It yields the protein CASSEINLCGDRGQETQYF.

The chain has TRBV5-6 and TRBJ1-6; D gene uncertain. V shed 2 bases and J shed 6 bases, with 12 bases lying between them. There are 15 residues in the CDR3. Germline V gene sequence: CDR1 SGHDT, CDR2 YYEEEE. This CDR3 is CASSFTASSNSPLHF. The CDR3 DNA follows: TGTGCCAGCAGCTTTACAGCAAGTAGTAATTCACCCCTCCACTTT. The complete variable domain, with remaining parts taken from reference TRBV5-6 and TRBJ1-6, reads DAGVTQSPTHLIKTRGQQVTLRCSPKSGHDTVSWYQQALGQGPQFIFQYYEEEERQRGNFPDRFSGHQFPNYSSELNVNALLLGDSALYLCASSFTASSNSPLHFGNGTRLTVT.

The rearrangement joins TRBV28 to TRBJ1-2; 7 bases align to TRBD1. The V segment lost 6 bases and the J segment 1 base; nucleotides outside the gene matches: 11. CDR1 and CDR2 from the germline V gene are MDHEN and SYDVKM. This CDR3 spans 16 amino acids. The CDR3 nucleotides read TGTGCCAGCAGCCCCGGGGACAGACATTTTAACTATGGCTACACCTTC. Translation: CASSPGDRHFNYGYTF.

Comment on this clone: This specimen includes other DNA sequences encoding the same CDR3. The rearrangement links TRBV7-2 to TRBJ1-3; D unresolved. V was pared by 1 base and J by 4 bases, with 11 bases between. CDR1 is SGHTA and CDR2 is FQGNSA in the germline V gene. This CDR3 is built from 15 residues. CDR3 sequence reads: CASSLGPGSGNTIYF. CDR3 sequence (DNA): TGTGCCAGCAGCTTAGGGCCTGGCTCAGGAAACACCATATATTTT.

A single count supports this clone. The chain recombines TRBV3-1 (or the pseudogene TRBV3-2) with TRBJ2-7; 9 bases fit TRBD1. J gave up 3 bases and V 4 bases, and 7 bases lay outside the gene matches. The germline V gene encodes CDR1 LGHDT and CDR2 YNNKEL (reference sequence). This CDR3 region has 15 residues. The CDR3 DNA follows: TGTGCCAGCAGCCCCGCCGGGACAGGGAACTACGAGCAGTACTTC. Amino acids: CASSPAGTGNYEQYF.

V is TRBV24-1 and J is TRBJ2-1; no reliable D call. Trimming shortened V by 7 bases and J by 6 bases, and 6 bases separated the two germline ends. CDR1 is KGHDR, CDR2 SFDVKD, per germline. The CDR3 is made up of 11 amino acids. This CDR3 is CATRQVNEQFF. DNA for the CDR3: TGTGCCACCAGGCAGGTCAATGAGCAGTTCTTC.

This chain joins TRBV7-2 and TRBJ1-3, with 8 bases lining up with TRBD1. The germline gives CDR1 SGHTA, CDR2 FQGNSA. The CDR3 spans 17 residues. Trimming at V came to 5 bases and at J to 4 bases, leaving 13 bases not matched to a gene. The CDR3: CASSLSGAGGQGNTIYF. CDR3 nucleotides: TGTGCCAGCAGCCTTTCGGGGGCAGGGGGCCAGGGAAACACCATATATTTT.

In its sample, this clone was seen many times. The gene calls are TRBV6-5 and TRBJ1-2; 9 positions agree with TRBD1. Trimming removed 9 bases from V and 7 bases from J; junction bases left unmatched: 9. The CDR3 consists of 13 residues. CDR1 is MNHEY and CDR2 is SVGAGI in the germline V gene. The CDR3: CARATGQGSGYTF. CDR3 DNA: TGTGCCAGAGCCACGGGACAGGGAAGTGGCTACACCTTC.

This chain connects TRBV18 to TRBJ1-5; possible D gene TRBD1, 5 bases. The CDR3 runs to 13 residues. V lost 5 bases, J lost 3 bases, and 8 bases lay in between. Germline CDR1 KGHSH, CDR2 LQKENI. Here the CDR3 DNA reads TGTGCCAGCTCATCCAGGGACAATCAGCCCCAGCATTTT. It is translated as CASSSRDNQPQHF.

Only one count was recorded for this clone. This sequence joins TRBV7-2 and TRBJ2-2; D possibly corresponds to TRBD1 (6 bases). The germline V gene encodes CDR1 SGHTA and CDR2 FQGNSA. The CDR3 totals 15 residues. Between the trimmed V and J ends, which lost 1 base and 3 bases, there was a span of 9 bases. This chain's CDR3 is CASSLGTAYTGELFF. CDR3 nucleotides: TGTGCCAGCAGCTTAGGGACAGCTTACACCGGGGAGCTGTTTTTT.

This clone showed up just once. The rearrangement uses TRBV28 and TRBJ1-3; the D gene is possibly TRBD1 (6 bases). The V end lost 3 bases, the J end lost 5 bases, and 14 bases lay between the germline ends. This CDR3 has 15 residues. Germline-derived CDR1 and CDR2 are MDHEN and SYDVKM. The CDR3 loop reads CASSLMGTGRNTIYF. For the CDR3, the DNA is TGTGCCAGCAGTTTGATGGGAACAGGGCGAAACACCATATATTTT.

The J gene is TRBJ1-2, the V gene TRBV9; D is ambiguous. The CDR3 extends over 13 amino acids. CDR1 is SGDLS, CDR2 YYNGEE, per germline. With 6 bases removed from V and 1 base from J, the gap between germline ends came to 10 bases. The DNA of the CDR3 is TGTGCCAGCAACCCCGCGCATAACTATGGCTACACCTTC. Translating gives CASNPAHNYGYTF.

This rearrangement joins TRBV18 to TRBJ1-1, with D possibly being TRBD1 (5 bases). There are 14 residues in the CDR3. V shed 3 bases and J shed 3 bases, with 11 bases lying between them. The germline CDR1 and CDR2 sequences are KGHSH and LQKENI. The CDR3 reads CASSPAGGDTEAFF. In DNA form, the CDR3 reads TGTGCCAGCTCACCGGCGGGGGGGGACACTGAAGCTTTCTTT.

This clone was seen just once. The rearrangement uses TRBV9 and TRBJ1-5, with D hard to call. Trimming left V 0 bases short and J 4 bases short, with 5 bases between. The germline V gene encodes CDR1 SGDLS and CDR2 YYNGEE. The CDR3 has 13 residues. The CDR3 loop is CASSVVPNQPQHF. The CDR3 coding sequence is TGTGCCAGCAGCGTAGTCCCGAATCAGCCCCAGCATTTT.